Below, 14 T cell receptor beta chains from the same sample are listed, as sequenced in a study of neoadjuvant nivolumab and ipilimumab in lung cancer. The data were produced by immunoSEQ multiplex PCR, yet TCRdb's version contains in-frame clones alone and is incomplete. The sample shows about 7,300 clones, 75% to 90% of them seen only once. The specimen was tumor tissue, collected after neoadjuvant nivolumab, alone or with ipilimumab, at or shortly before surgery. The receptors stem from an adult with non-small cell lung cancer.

The CDR3 sequence is CAWSVKGPGGNQPQHF. The CDR3 DNA sequence: TGTGCCTGGAGTGTAAAAGGGCCAGGAGGCAATCAGCCCCAGCATTTT. V gene TRBV30 combines with J gene TRBJ1-5; D unresolved. Trimming removed 0 bases from V and 2 bases from J, with 14 bases in between. The CDR3 has 16 residues. Looked up from germline, CDR1 is GTSNPN and CDR2 is SVGIG (reference sequence).

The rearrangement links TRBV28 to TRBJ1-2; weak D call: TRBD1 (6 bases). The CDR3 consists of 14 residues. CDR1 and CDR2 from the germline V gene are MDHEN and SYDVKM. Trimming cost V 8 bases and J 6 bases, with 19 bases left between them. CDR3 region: CASQRAGRGNGYTF. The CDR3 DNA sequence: TGTGCCAGCCAGCGGGCGGGTAGGGGGAATGGCTACACCTTC.

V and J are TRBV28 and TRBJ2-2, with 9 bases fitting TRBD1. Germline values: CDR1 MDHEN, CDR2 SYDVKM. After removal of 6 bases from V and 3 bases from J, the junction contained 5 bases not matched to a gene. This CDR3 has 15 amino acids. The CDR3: CASRQGQGDTGELFF. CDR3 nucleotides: TGTGCCAGCAGGCAGGGACAGGGTGACACCGGGGAGCTGTTTTTT.

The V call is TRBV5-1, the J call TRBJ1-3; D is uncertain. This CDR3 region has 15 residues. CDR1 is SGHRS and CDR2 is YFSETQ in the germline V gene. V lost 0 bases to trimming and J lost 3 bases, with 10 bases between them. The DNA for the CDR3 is TGCGCCAGCAGCTTGGGGGGTCCACTTGGAAACACCATATATTTT. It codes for CASSLGGPLGNTIYF.

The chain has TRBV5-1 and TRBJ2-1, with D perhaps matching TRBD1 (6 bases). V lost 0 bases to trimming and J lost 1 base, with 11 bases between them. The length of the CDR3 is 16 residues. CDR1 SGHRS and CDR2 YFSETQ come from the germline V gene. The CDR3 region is CASSLAVQGSYNEQFF. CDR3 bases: TGCGCCAGCAGCTTGGCCGTACAGGGATCCTACAATGAGCAGTTCTTC.

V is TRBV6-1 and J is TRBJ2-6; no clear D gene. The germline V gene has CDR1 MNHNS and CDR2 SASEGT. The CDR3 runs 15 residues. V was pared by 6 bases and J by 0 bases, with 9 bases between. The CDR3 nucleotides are TGTGCCAGCAGGACCCTACACTCTGGGGCCAACGTCCTGACTTTC. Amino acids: CASRTLHSGANVLTF.

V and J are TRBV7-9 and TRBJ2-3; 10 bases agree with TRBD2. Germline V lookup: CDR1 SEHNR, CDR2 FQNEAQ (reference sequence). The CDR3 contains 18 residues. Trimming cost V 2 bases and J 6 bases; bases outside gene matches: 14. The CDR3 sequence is CASSLWVASGGLADTQYF. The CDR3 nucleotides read TGTGCCAGCAGCTTATGGGTGGCTAGCGGGGGCCTCGCGGATACGCAGTATTTT.

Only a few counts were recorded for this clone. The CDR3 protein is CACQVRGGNYGYTF. The CDR3 nucleotides are TGTGCCTGCCAGGTCAGGGGCGGGAACTATGGCTACACCTTC. The V call is TRBV30, the J call TRBJ1-2, with a possible D match to TRBD1 (6 bases). The CDR3 runs 14 residues. V was pared by 6 bases and J by 2 bases, with 16 bases between. Germline V CDR1 and CDR2: GTSNPN, SVGIG (reference sequence).

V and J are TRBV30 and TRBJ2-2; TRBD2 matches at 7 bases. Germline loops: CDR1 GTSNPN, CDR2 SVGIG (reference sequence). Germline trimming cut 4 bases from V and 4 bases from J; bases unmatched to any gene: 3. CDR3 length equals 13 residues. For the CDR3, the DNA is TGTGCCTGGATACGCGGGAGCACCGGGGAGCTGTTTTTT. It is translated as CAWIRGSTGELFF.

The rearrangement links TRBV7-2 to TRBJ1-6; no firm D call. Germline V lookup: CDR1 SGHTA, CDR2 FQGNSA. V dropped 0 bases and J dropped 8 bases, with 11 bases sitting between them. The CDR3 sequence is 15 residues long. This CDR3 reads CASSLAVTRDSPLHF. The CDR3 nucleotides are TGTGCCAGCAGCTTAGCCGTGACACGAGATTCACCCCTCCACTTT.

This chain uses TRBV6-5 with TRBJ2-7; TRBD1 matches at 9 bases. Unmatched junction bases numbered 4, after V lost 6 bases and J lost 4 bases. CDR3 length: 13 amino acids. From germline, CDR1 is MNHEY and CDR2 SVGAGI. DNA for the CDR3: TGTGCCAGCAGGGGACAGGGAAGGTACGAGCAGTACTTC. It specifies CASRGQGRYEQYF.

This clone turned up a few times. CDR3 bases: TGCGCCAGCAGCTTGGCGGGGGGGACTAGAATGGATGAGCAGTTCTTC. Protein product: CASSLAGGTRMDEQFF. The chain employs TRBV5-1 and TRBJ2-1; TRBD2 agrees at 8 bases. V lost 0 bases, J lost 8 bases, and 10 bases stayed unmatched. CDR1 is SGHRS, CDR2 YFSETQ, per germline. CDR3 size: 16 residues.

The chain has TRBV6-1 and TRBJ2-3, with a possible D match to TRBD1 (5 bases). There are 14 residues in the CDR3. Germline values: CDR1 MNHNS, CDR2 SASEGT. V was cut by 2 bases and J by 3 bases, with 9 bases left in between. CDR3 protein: CASSEQGITDTQYF. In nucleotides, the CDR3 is TGTGCCAGCAGTGAACAGGGTATAACAGATACGCAGTATTTT.

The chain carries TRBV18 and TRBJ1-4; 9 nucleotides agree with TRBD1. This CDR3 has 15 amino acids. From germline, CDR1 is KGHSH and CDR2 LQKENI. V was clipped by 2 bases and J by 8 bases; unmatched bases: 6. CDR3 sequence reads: CASSPGTGSYEKLFF. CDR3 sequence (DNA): TGTGCCAGCTCACCAGGGACAGGGAGTTACGAAAAACTGTTTTTT. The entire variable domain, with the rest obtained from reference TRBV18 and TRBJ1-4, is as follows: NAGVMQNPRHLVRRRGQEARLRCSPMKGHSHVYWYRQLPEEGLKFMVYLQKENIIDESGMPKERFSAEFPKEGPSILRIQQVVRGDSAAYFCASSPGTGSYEKLFFGSGTQLSVL.